This TCR beta chain was found in a study of CD8 T cells in Susac syndrome. V shed 1 base and J shed 0 bases, with 10 bases lying between them. Germline V gene lookup returns CDR1 SGHVS and CDR2 FNYEAQ. The CDR3 is made up of 17 amino acids. The study sequenced TCR beta in blood CD8+ and CD4+ T cells. TEMRA cells underwent FACS enrichment and CD8+ and CD4+ T cells underwent negative isolation. It was with random hexamers that roughly 0.5 to 1 ug RNA was reverse transcribed. TCRdb re-analysed the immunoSEQ multiplex PCR reads in MiXCR, keeping a single row per CDR3 protein. The table has some 110,000 distinct CDR3 sequences, approximately 95% seen once.

The receptor was isolated from a human donor with multiple sclerosis. This chain uses TRBV7-6 with TRBJ2-6; D remains unclear. Specimen: CD8+ T cells from PBMCs. The CDR3 region is CASSLGGWDSGANVLTF. As DNA, the CDR3 is TGTGCCAGCAGCTTAGGGGGTTGGGACTCTGGGGCCAACGTCCTGACTTTC.